This is a list of T cell receptor beta chains from one sample in a study of blood T cell repertoires in COVID-19. Assay: immunoSEQ multiplex PCR; the TCRdb copy retains only in-frame clones and omits some. The sample lists under 300,000 clones; about 83% were seen once. Source material: peripheral blood. The receptors originated from a human donor in a cohort sampled during active COVID-19. Both conserved end residues are part of each CDR3. Fields, in order: D gene, clone size, V gene, J gene, CDR3 DNA, CDR3 protein. D genes are given only for firm matches. Part of the rows lack a size; the others show once, few, many or a class for expanded clones.

D gene: TRBD1; clone size: NA; V gene: TRBV7-2; J gene: TRBJ2-5; CDR3 DNA: TGTGCCAGCAGCTCGGGACAGACAATACAAGAGACCCAGTACTTC; CDR3 protein: CASSSGQTIQETQYF
D gene: TRBD2; clone size: NA; V gene: TRBV4-1; J gene: TRBJ2-1; CDR3 DNA: TGCGCCAGCAGCCAAGTTCAAAGGGTACTAGCGGGAGGGCGGCTCAATGAGCAGTTCTTC; CDR3 protein: CASSQVQRVLAGGRLNEQFF
D gene: NA; clone size: NA; V gene: TRBV5-1; J gene: TRBJ2-1; CDR3 DNA: TGCGCCAGCAGCCCCGGTGGAGGGCGAGGCGAGCAGTTCTTC; CDR3 protein: CASSPGGGRGEQFF
D gene: NA; clone size: NA; V gene: TRBV10-3; J gene: TRBJ1-5; CDR3 DNA: TGTGCCATCAGTGAGTCGCAGGGTGGTCAGCCCCAGCATTTT; CDR3 protein: CAISESQGGQPQHF
D gene: NA; clone size: NA; V gene: TRBV6-6; J gene: TRBJ2-1; CDR3 DNA: TGTGCCAGCTGCCAGTACAATGAGCAGTTCTTC; CDR3 protein: CASCQYNEQFF
D gene: NA; clone size: few; V gene: TRBV3-1/TRBV3-2; J gene: TRBJ2-5; CDR3 DNA: TGTGCCAGCAGCCAAGACGAGGAGACCCAGTACTTC; CDR3 protein: CASSQDEETQYF
D gene: TRBD1; clone size: NA; V gene: TRBV7-9; J gene: TRBJ1-6; CDR3 DNA: TGTGCCAGCAGCTCAACAGGGGGATGGTCACCCCTCCACTTT; CDR3 protein: CASSSTGGWSPLHF
D gene: NA; clone size: NA; V gene: TRBV7-8; J gene: TRBJ2-4; CDR3 DNA: TGTGCCAGCAGCCGTCAGGGGTCGAAAAACATTCAGTACTTC; CDR3 protein: CASSRQGSKNIQYF
D gene: NA; clone size: NA; V gene: TRBV5-5; J gene: TRBJ2-5; CDR3 DNA: TGTGCCAGCAGCTTGGCGAGTTCGCGTCTAGGGACCCAGTACTTC; CDR3 protein: CASSLASSRLGTQYF
D gene: NA; clone size: NA; V gene: TRBV18; J gene: TRBJ1-1; CDR3 DNA: TGTGCCAGCTCAAAACAGGCGAACACTGAAGCTTTCTTT; CDR3 protein: CASSKQANTEAFF
D gene: NA; clone size: few; V gene: TRBV5-1; J gene: TRBJ1-1; CDR3 DNA: TGCGCCAGCAGCAAGGACAGTGGAGGCGCTGAAGCTTTCTTT; CDR3 protein: CASSKDSGGAEAFF
D gene: NA; clone size: once; V gene: TRBV19; J gene: TRBJ1-1; CDR3 DNA: TGTGCCAGTAGTCCTGACGCGGGCCCTGAAGCTTTCTTT; CDR3 protein: CASSPDAGPEAFF
D gene: TRBD1; clone size: NA; V gene: TRBV27; J gene: TRBJ2-1; CDR3 DNA: TGTGCCAGCAGTTCCGGGACAGTAAAGCGGAATGAGCAGTTCTTC; CDR3 protein: CASSSGTVKRNEQFF
D gene: NA; clone size: NA; V gene: TRBV10-1; J gene: TRBJ2-3; CDR3 DNA: TGCGCCAGCAGTGATAAACTTCAAGGAGTGGCCTTCACAGATACGCAGTATTTT; CDR3 protein: CASSDKLQGVAFTDTQYF
D gene: TRBD2; clone size: once; V gene: TRBV2; J gene: TRBJ2-5; CDR3 DNA: TGTGCCAGCAGTGCCGGACTAGCGGGGGATCTTGGGACCCAGTACTTC; CDR3 protein: CASSAGLAGDLGTQYF
D gene: NA; clone size: few; V gene: TRBV4-1; J gene: TRBJ2-1; CDR3 DNA: TGCGCCAGCAGCCACGGAGGAGGGAGGAGATGGTATGAGCAGTTCTTC; CDR3 protein: CASSHGGGRRWYEQFF
D gene: NA; clone size: NA; V gene: TRBV5-1; J gene: TRBJ2-7; CDR3 DNA: TGCGCCAGCAGCTCGGACACTTACTACGAGCAGTACTTC; CDR3 protein: CASSSDTYYEQYF
D gene: TRBD1; clone size: NA; V gene: TRBV6-5; J gene: TRBJ2-7; CDR3 DNA: TGTGCCAGCAGTTACTCGATACAGGGGCGGATCGAGCAGTACTTC; CDR3 protein: CASSYSIQGRIEQYF
D gene: NA; clone size: NA; V gene: TRBV18; J gene: TRBJ1-1; CDR3 DNA: TGTGCCAGCTCCCCGGGACTGGACACTGAAGCTTTCTTT; CDR3 protein: CASSPGLDTEAFF
D gene: NA; clone size: NA; V gene: TRBV9; J gene: TRBJ1-6; CDR3 DNA: TGTGCCAGCAGCCTACCAAATTCACCCCTCCACTTT; CDR3 protein: CASSLPNSPLHF
D gene: TRBD2; clone size: few; V gene: TRBV4-2; J gene: TRBJ2-3; CDR3 DNA: TGTGCCAGCAGCCAAGAGGCGGGGGGGCCAGATACGCAGTATTTT; CDR3 protein: CASSQEAGGPDTQYF
D gene: NA; clone size: NA; V gene: TRBV4-1; J gene: TRBJ2-2; CDR3 DNA: TGCGCCAGCAGCCAAGCCTATCCATACACCGGGGAGCTGTTTTTT; CDR3 protein: CASSQAYPYTGELFF
D gene: NA; clone size: NA; V gene: TRBV19; J gene: TRBJ2-2; CDR3 DNA: TGTGCCAGTAGTACAGGCCCAACGTCCGGGGAGCTGTTTTTT; CDR3 protein: CASSTGPTSGELFF
D gene: TRBD1; clone size: NA; V gene: TRBV24-1; J gene: TRBJ2-1; CDR3 DNA: TGTGCCACCAGTGATACTTCTAGAGGGGGCGTTGGGGGCAATGAGCAGTTCTTC; CDR3 protein: CATSDTSRGGVGGNEQFF
D gene: NA; clone size: NA; V gene: TRBV11-3; J gene: TRBJ2-3; CDR3 DNA: TGTGCCAGCAGCTTAGGGCGGAGAGATACGCAGTATTTT; CDR3 protein: CASSLGRRDTQYF
D gene: NA; clone size: NA; V gene: TRBV25-1; J gene: TRBJ1-3; CDR3 DNA: TGTGCCAGCAGTGAAGACCTGCAGGTCTCTGGAAACACCATATATTTT; CDR3 protein: CASSEDLQVSGNTIYF
D gene: NA; clone size: NA; V gene: TRBV6-1; J gene: TRBJ2-5; CDR3 DNA: TGTGCCAGCAGGACACAAGAGACCCAGTACTTC; CDR3 protein: CASRTQETQYF
D gene: NA; clone size: NA; V gene: TRBV29-1; J gene: TRBJ1-4; CDR3 DNA: TGCAGCGTTGCCCCAGGGACAACTAATGAAAAACTGTTTTTT; CDR3 protein: CSVAPGTTNEKLFF
D gene: TRBD2; clone size: NA; V gene: TRBV7-2; J gene: TRBJ2-7; CDR3 DNA: TGTGCCAGCAGCTTAGTAACTAGCGGGAGGGGGGAGCAGTACTTC; CDR3 protein: CASSLVTSGRGEQYF
D gene: NA; clone size: NA; V gene: TRBV2; J gene: TRBJ2-5; CDR3 DNA: TGTGCCAGCATTGGAGTCTTCGAAGAGACCCAGTACTTC; CDR3 protein: CASIGVFEETQYF
D gene: NA; clone size: NA; V gene: TRBV4-2; J gene: TRBJ1-1; CDR3 DNA: TGTGCCAGCAGCCAAGATCGGGGGGGGGCTACTGAAGCTTTCTTT; CDR3 protein: CASSQDRGGATEAFF
D gene: NA; clone size: NA; V gene: TRBV25-1; J gene: TRBJ2-3; CDR3 DNA: TGTGCCAGCAGTGAATTGGGCCCTAGCACAGATACGCAGTATTTT; CDR3 protein: CASSELGPSTDTQYF
D gene: NA; clone size: NA; V gene: TRBV13; J gene: TRBJ1-6; CDR3 DNA: TGTGCCAGCAGCGGACAGAATTCACCCCTCCACTTT; CDR3 protein: CASSGQNSPLHF
D gene: TRBD1; clone size: NA; V gene: TRBV5-1; J gene: TRBJ2-1; CDR3 DNA: TGCGCCAGCAGCTTAGGGGACAGGCTTGACAATGAGCAGTTCTTC; CDR3 protein: CASSLGDRLDNEQFF
D gene: NA; clone size: many; V gene: TRBV12-3/TRBV12-4; J gene: TRBJ1-5; CDR3 DNA: TGTGCCAGCAGTTCCAGAAGCAATCAGCCCCAGCATTTT; CDR3 protein: CASSSRSNQPQHF
D gene: NA; clone size: NA; V gene: TRBV2; J gene: TRBJ1-2; CDR3 DNA: TGTGCCAGCAAGAGGTATTCGGATGGCTACACCTTC; CDR3 protein: CASKRYSDGYTF
D gene: TRBD1; clone size: NA; V gene: TRBV6-6; J gene: TRBJ1-5; CDR3 DNA: TGTGCCAGCAGTTTAGGACAGGGAGCGGCTCAGCCCCAGCATTTT; CDR3 protein: CASSLGQGAAQPQHF
D gene: NA; clone size: many; V gene: TRBV30; J gene: TRBJ2-3; CDR3 DNA: TGTGCCTGGAGTGTGGCGGCAGGGATCACAGATACGCAGTATTTT; CDR3 protein: CAWSVAAGITDTQYF
D gene: TRBD2; clone size: NA; V gene: TRBV24-1; J gene: TRBJ2-1; CDR3 DNA: TGTGCCACCAGTGATGCTCTAGCGGGAGAGCAGTTCTTC; CDR3 protein: CATSDALAGEQFF
D gene: NA; clone size: NA; V gene: TRBV11-2; J gene: TRBJ2-7; CDR3 DNA: TGTGCCAGCAGCTTATTTATCTTGAGGGAGATCACCCCTTCCTACGAGCAGTACTTC; CDR3 protein: CASSLFILREITPSYEQYF
D gene: NA; clone size: NA; V gene: TRBV5-1; J gene: TRBJ2-5; CDR3 DNA: TGCGCCAGCAGCCCGGGCCAAGAGACCCAGTACTTC; CDR3 protein: CASSPGQETQYF
D gene: NA; clone size: NA; V gene: TRBV5-5; J gene: TRBJ2-1; CDR3 DNA: TGTGCCAGCAGCTTGACTGGCGGCAATGAGCAGTTCTTC; CDR3 protein: CASSLTGGNEQFF
D gene: TRBD2; clone size: many; V gene: TRBV28; J gene: TRBJ2-5; CDR3 DNA: TGTGCCAGCACCACGGGGGGTGAGACCCAGTACTTC; CDR3 protein: CASTTGGETQYF
D gene: NA; clone size: NA; V gene: TRBV3-1/TRBV3-2; J gene: TRBJ2-2; CDR3 DNA: TGTGCCAGCAGCCAGTTTCCAGTTATCGGGGAGCTGTTTTTT; CDR3 protein: CASSQFPVIGELFF
D gene: NA; clone size: NA; V gene: TRBV5-1; J gene: TRBJ2-5; CDR3 DNA: TGCGCCAGCAACTTCAGGGGAGCGGAGACCCAGTACTTC; CDR3 protein: CASNFRGAETQYF
D gene: NA; clone size: NA; V gene: TRBV5-4; J gene: TRBJ1-1; CDR3 DNA: TGTGCCAGCAGCCTGGGGGGGGTGAACACTGAAGCTTTCTTT; CDR3 protein: CASSLGGVNTEAFF
D gene: TRBD1; clone size: NA; V gene: TRBV28; J gene: TRBJ2-5; CDR3 DNA: TGTGCCAGCAGTCCTATGGTGGGACAGGGAGAGACCCAGTACTTC; CDR3 protein: CASSPMVGQGETQYF
D gene: NA; clone size: NA; V gene: TRBV10-1; J gene: TRBJ2-5; CDR3 DNA: TGCGCCAGCAGCGGGGACATTAGCGAGACCCAGTACTTC; CDR3 protein: CASSGDISETQYF
D gene: NA; clone size: NA; V gene: TRBV5-5; J gene: TRBJ1-4; CDR3 DNA: TGTGCCAGCAGCCTTGGACCGTCGGAGGGTGAAAAACTGTTTTTT; CDR3 protein: CASSLGPSEGEKLFF
D gene: NA; clone size: NA; V gene: TRBV11-1; J gene: TRBJ2-3; CDR3 DNA: TGTGCCAGCAGCTTGAGCCTAGCAGATACGCAGTATTTT; CDR3 protein: CASSLSLADTQYF
D gene: TRBD1; clone size: once; V gene: TRBV5-1; J gene: TRBJ1-6; CDR3 DNA: TGCGCCAGCAGACTGGACCGGGACAGGGGATATAATTCACCCCTCCACTTT; CDR3 protein: CASRLDRDRGYNSPLHF
D gene: TRBD1; clone size: NA; V gene: TRBV19; J gene: TRBJ1-2; CDR3 DNA: TGTGCCAGTATAGCCCAGGGGGACTTAAACTATGGCTACACCTTC; CDR3 protein: CASIAQGDLNYGYTF
D gene: NA; clone size: NA; V gene: TRBV5-8; J gene: TRBJ1-6; CDR3 DNA: TGTGCCAGCAGCTTGATTTCAGGGAATTCACCCCTCCACTTT; CDR3 protein: CASSLISGNSPLHF
D gene: NA; clone size: NA; V gene: TRBV7-9; J gene: TRBJ2-7; CDR3 DNA: TGTGCCAGCAGTCACGGCGGATTTGTCTACGAGCAGTACTTC; CDR3 protein: CASSHGGFVYEQYF
D gene: NA; clone size: NA; V gene: TRBV24-1; J gene: TRBJ2-5; CDR3 DNA: TGTGCCACCAGTGGGCCCGTGGAGACCCAGTACTTC; CDR3 protein: CATSGPVETQYF